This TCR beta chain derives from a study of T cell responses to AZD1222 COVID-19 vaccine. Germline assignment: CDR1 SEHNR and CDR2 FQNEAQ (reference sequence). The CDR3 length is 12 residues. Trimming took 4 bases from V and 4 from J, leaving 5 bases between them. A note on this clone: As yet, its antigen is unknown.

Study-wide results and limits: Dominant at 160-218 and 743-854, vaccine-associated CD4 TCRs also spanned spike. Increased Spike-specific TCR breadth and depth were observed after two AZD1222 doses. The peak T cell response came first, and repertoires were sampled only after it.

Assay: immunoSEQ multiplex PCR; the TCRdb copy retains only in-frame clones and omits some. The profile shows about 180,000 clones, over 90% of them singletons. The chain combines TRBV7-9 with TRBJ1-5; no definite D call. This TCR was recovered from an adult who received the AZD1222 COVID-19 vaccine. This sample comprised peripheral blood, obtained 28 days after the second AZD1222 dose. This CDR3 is CASSSPNQPQHF. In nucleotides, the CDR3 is TGTGCCAGCAGCTCCCCTAATCAGCCCCAGCATTTT.